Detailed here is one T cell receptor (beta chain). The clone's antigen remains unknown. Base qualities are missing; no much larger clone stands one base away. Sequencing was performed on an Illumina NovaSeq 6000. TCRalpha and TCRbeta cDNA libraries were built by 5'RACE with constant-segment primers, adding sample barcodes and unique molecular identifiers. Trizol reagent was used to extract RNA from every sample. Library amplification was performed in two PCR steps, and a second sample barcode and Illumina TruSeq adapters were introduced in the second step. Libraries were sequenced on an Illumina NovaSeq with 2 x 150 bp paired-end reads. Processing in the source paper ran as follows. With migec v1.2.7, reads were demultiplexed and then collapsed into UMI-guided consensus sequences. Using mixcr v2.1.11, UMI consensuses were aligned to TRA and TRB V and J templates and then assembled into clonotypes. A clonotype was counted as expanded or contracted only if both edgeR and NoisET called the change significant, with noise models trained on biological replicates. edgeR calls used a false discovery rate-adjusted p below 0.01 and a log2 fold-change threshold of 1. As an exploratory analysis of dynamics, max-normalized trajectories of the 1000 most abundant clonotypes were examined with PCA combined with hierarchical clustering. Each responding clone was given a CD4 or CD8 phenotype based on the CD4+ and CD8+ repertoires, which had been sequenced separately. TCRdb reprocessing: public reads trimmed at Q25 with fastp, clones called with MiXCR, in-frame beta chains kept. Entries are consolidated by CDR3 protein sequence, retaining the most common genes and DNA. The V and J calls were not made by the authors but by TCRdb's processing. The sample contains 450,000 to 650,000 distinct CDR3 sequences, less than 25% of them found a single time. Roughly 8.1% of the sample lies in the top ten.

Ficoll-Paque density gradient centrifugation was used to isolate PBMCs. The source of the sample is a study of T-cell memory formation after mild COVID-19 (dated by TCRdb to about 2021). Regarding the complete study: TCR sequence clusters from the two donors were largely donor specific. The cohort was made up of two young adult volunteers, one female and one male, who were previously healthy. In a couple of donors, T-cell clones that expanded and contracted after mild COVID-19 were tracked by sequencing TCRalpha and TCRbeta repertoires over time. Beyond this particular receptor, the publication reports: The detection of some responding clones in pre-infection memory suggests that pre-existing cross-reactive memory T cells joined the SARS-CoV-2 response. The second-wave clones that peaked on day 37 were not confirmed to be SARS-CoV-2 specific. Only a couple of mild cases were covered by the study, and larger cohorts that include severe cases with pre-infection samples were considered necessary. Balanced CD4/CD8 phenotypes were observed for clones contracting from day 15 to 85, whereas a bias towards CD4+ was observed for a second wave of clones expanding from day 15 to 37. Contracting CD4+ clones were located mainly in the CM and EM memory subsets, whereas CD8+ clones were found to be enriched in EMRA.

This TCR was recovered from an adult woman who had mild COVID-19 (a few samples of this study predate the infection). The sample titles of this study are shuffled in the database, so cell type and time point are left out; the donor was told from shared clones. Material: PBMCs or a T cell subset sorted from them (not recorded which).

Here is the DNA: TGTGCCACCGGGGATCCCGGGGAGCTGTTTTTT. This gives the protein CATGDPGELFF. The chain couples TRBV24-1 to TRBJ2-2; a confident D gene designation cannot be given. V and J lose 9 bases and 6 bases, and a span of 7 bases separates them. Inclusive of the bounding cysteine and phenylalanine, the CDR3 is 11 residues long. Only CDR3 DNA remains: 33 bases, in frame from the first base. CDR1 KGHDR and CDR2 SFDVKD were looked up in the germline V gene.